In its sample, the clone carrying this TCR beta chain was seen a few times. The antigen remains undetermined. There are 15 residues in the CDR3. CDR1 is LNHNV and CDR2 is YYDKDF in the germline V gene (reference sequence). Trimming took 0 bases from V and 7 from J, leaving 12 bases between them. This sample stems from a study of T cell repertoires in cytomegalovirus infection. Via MiXCR, TCRdb re-called the reads, giving one row per CDR3 protein. The data show approximately 730,000 distinct CDR3 sequences, 25% to 35% seen once. The chain combines TRBV15 with TRBJ1-4; a weak D match, TRBD1 (5 bases). Material: cultured CD8+ T cells from PBMCs, obtained from culture after CMV antigen stimulation. The receptor comes from a human donor in good health (CMV status not recorded). Some clones in this sample may be carry-over from other donors' samples. The CDR3 sequence is CATSRDRGFGEKLFF. In nucleotides, the CDR3 is TGTGCCACCAGCAGAGATCGGGGCTTCGGTGAAAAACTGTTTTTT.